The T cell receptor (beta chain) under discussion was sequenced for a study of T cell responses to AZD1222 COVID-19 vaccine. Points from the study as a whole: Donors were largely white British and mainly female; clonal diversity was possibly underestimated. Vaccine-associated CD4 TCRs spanned spike, dominant at 160-218 and 743-854. Variant regions that are unmutated are reportedly the target of nearly half of spike-specific TCRs. Compared with day 0, the breadth and depth of the Spike-specific TCR repertoire rose significantly after two doses of AZD1222.

On this clone itself: Its target is not known.

The CDR3 is made up of 12 amino acids. CDR1 is SEHNR, CDR2 FQNEAQ, per germline (reference sequence). The ends were cut back, 8 bases at V and 3 bases at J, with 7 bases in the middle. TCRdb's copy holds only in-frame clones and misses some; the assay was immunoSEQ multiplex PCR. The sample consists of about 140,000 clones, 92% of them appearing once. The J gene is TRBJ2-2, the V gene TRBV7-9; D gene uncertain. The sample was peripheral blood, taken on day 0 of AZD1222 vaccination. The sequence was collected from an adult in good health. CDR3 in DNA: TGTGCCAGCTCCCCTTACACCGGGGAGCTGTTTTTT. Its protein product is CASSPYTGELFF.